This T cell receptor (beta chain) was retrieved from a study of tumor-infiltrating lymphocytes in oesophageal squamous cell carcinoma. From germline, CDR1 is SGHTA and CDR2 FQGTGA. The CDR3 has 17 amino acids. J was trimmed by 7 bases and V by 0 bases; bases with no gene match: 6. This clonotype appeared a few times. TCRdb re-called the PCR reads through MiXCR, storing one row per CDR3 protein. The data hold 15,000 to 25,000 distinct CDR3 sequences, with 41% observed a single time. The rearrangement joins TRBV7-3 to TRBJ2-1; 13 bases match TRBD2. This TCR was sampled from a male donor with esophageal squamous cell carcinoma. The sample was esophageal tumor tissue. The CDR3 here is CASSLTRLAGGRNEQFF. In DNA form, the CDR3 reads TGTGCCAGCAGCTTAACAAGACTAGCGGGAGGTAGGAATGAGCAGTTCTTC.